This T cell receptor (beta chain) was identified during a study of blood T cell repertoires in COVID-19. Study context: From T cells, B-cell-depleted T cells, or PBMCs came the material, which was cDNA or gDNA.

Data came from immunoSEQ multiplex PCR; TCRdb stores just in-frame clones and leaves some out. The sample lists 100,000 or so clones, roughly 80% seen once, with approximately 15% in the top ten. Germline-derived CDR1 and CDR2 are SGHVS and FQNEAQ. With V trimmed by 1 base and J by 4 bases, 6 bases remained unmatched. The CDR3 totals 17 residues. The chain combines TRBV7-8 with TRBJ2-3; TRBD2 aligns across 12 bases. Source material: peripheral blood. This receptor was taken from an elderly woman with acute or convalescent COVID-19. The CDR3 protein is CASSLVLAGGPPDTQYF. In DNA, the CDR3 is TGTGCCAGCAGCTTAGTTCTAGCGGGAGGGCCCCCAGATACGCAGTATTTT.